The clone carrying this T cell receptor beta chain was observed many times. Its specificity is not known. The CDR3 contains 13 residues. Looked up from germline, CDR1 is ENHRY and CDR2 is SYGVKD. V shed 4 bases and J 6 bases; nucleotides not matched to a gene: 0. The data originate from a study of identical twins. MiXCR, run by TCRdb on the 5' RACE reads, gives a single entry per CDR3 protein. The table shows 1.5 million to 2 million distinct CDR3 sequences, with about 32% occurring only once. Study-level points and caveats: The more abundant beta clonotypes in cord blood had fewer insertions, and memory repertoires did not show this.

The V call is TRBV10-3, the J call TRBJ2-1; 10 bases align to TRBD1. Sequenced input: cord blood. This clonotype was sampled from a newborn girl in good health. CDR3 loop: CAISGTGGNEQFF. The CDR3 bases are TGTGCCATCAGTGGGACAGGGGGCAATGAGCAGTTCTTC.